The following is a T cell receptor (beta chain) sequence with its context. Each cell subset's genomic DNA was divided evenly among several immunoSEQ plates. Measured with immunoSEQ multiplex PCR; TCRdb has only the in-frame clones, and not every one. The profile shows around 2.5 million clones, over 85% of them singletons. This sample stems from a study of shared clonotypes between healthy human individuals. Per the germline V gene, CDR1 is SNHLY and CDR2 is FYNNEI. V lost 8 bases, J lost 4 bases, and 5 bases stayed unmatched. The CDR3 covers 13 residues. The source of this sequence is a man between 18 and 35 years old in good health. Some clones in this sample may be carry-over from other donors' samples. The V gene is TRBV2, the J gene TRBJ1-3, with 7 nucleotides matching TRBD1. Sequencing was performed on naive CD4+ T cells from PBMCs. Subset noted: CD45RA+ positively selected. CDR3 amino acids: CASSGTEGNTIYF. DNA for the CDR3: TGTGCCAGCTCCGGGACAGAAGGAAACACCATATATTTT.